The rows below give T cell receptor beta chains drawn from one sample of a study of T cell repertoires in cytomegalovirus infection. TCRdb passed the reads through MiXCR, listing each CDR3 protein once. This table holds hundreds of thousands of distinct CDR3 sequences, approximately 46% found once. Antigens of these TCRs are unknown. This specimen consisted of cultured PBMCs, obtained from culture after CMV antigen stimulation. The receptors shown here come from a human donor in good health (CMV status not recorded). Some clones in this sample may be carry-over from other donors' samples. CDR3s include the opening cysteine and the closing phenylalanine or tryptophan. Each record gives: V gene, J gene, D gene, clone size, CDR3 protein, CDR3 DNA. A D gene is named only where the DNA matches it firmly. Size is stated for part of the rows, as once, few or many counts, or as a class when the clone is expanded.

TRBV19	TRBJ1-3	NA	NA	CASSISRPSGNTIYF	TGTGCCAGTAGTATTAGCAGACCCTCTGGAAACACCATATATTTT
TRBV3-1	TRBJ2-1	NA	NA	CASSQSGSPYNEQFF	TGTGCCAGCAGCCAATCCGGGTCTCCCTACAATGAGCAGTTCTTC
TRBV7-2	TRBJ2-5	NA	few	CASSLEFSRGETQYF	TGTGCCAGCAGCTTAGAATTTAGCAGGGGAGAGACCCAGTACTTC
TRBV25-1	TRBJ1-1	NA	few	CASSVDQGSSKAFF	TGTGCCAGCAGTGTCGATCAGGGGTCTTCCAAAGCTTTCTTT
TRBV20-1	TRBJ2-7	TRBD2	once	CSARGPGLAPYEQYF	TGCAGTGCTAGAGGCCCGGGACTAGCGCCCTACGAGCAGTACTTC
TRBV7-6	TRBJ2-3	TRBD2	NA	CASSLKRGYTLYF	TGTGCCAGCAGCCTGAAGCGGGGATATACGCTGTATTTT
TRBV19	TRBJ1-3	NA	NA	CASTSGNGNTIYF	TGTGCCAGTACATCAGGAAATGGAAACACCATATATTTT
TRBV7-2	TRBJ2-3	NA	NA	CVSSLVATRDTQYF	TGTGTCAGCAGCTTAGTTGCGACGAGGGATACGCAGTATTTT
TRBV5-1	TRBJ1-5	NA	NA	CASSHPEGNQPQHF	TGCGCCAGCAGCCATCCAGAAGGCAATCAGCCCCAGCATTTT
TRBV6-2/TRBV6-3	TRBJ2-5	NA	few	CASRQDEGVLETQYF	TGTGCCAGTCGGCAAGACGAGGGAGTTCTGGAGACCCAGTACTTC
TRBV27	TRBJ1-2	NA	few	CASSTYGADGYTF	TGTGCCAGCAGTACCTATGGGGCAGATGGCTACACCTTC
TRBV7-2	TRBJ2-7	NA	many	CASSLGEAYEQYF	TGTGCCAGCAGCTTAGGGGAGGCCTACGAGCAGTACTTC
TRBV12-5	TRBJ1-1	NA	NA	CASGLGYMNTEAFF	TGTGCTAGTGGTTTGGGTTACATGAACACTGAAGCTTTCTTT
TRBV11-3	TRBJ2-1	TRBD2	NA	CASSLEAGEYNEQFF	TGTGCCAGCAGCTTAGAGGCGGGAGAGTACAATGAGCAGTTCTTC
TRBV7-6	TRBJ2-3	NA	NA	CASSLGLGFTDTQYF	TGTGCCAGCAGCTTAGGACTAGGCTTCACAGATACGCAGTATTTT
TRBV5-4	TRBJ2-2	NA	NA	CASSRRKLGLAGELFF	TGTGCCAGCAGCAGGCGGAAACTAGGTTTGGCCGGGGAGCTGTTTTTT
TRBV27	TRBJ2-5	TRBD2	NA	CASSPLRGGIGWTQYF	TGTGCCAGCAGTCCTTTGAGGGGAGGGATTGGTTGGACCCAGTACTTC
TRBV12-3/TRBV12-4	TRBJ1-4	NA	NA	CASSWGPSGEKLFF	TGTGCCAGCAGTTGGGGTCCTAGTGGAGAAAAACTGTTTTTT
TRBV7-2	TRBJ2-1	TRBD2	few	CASSSGLAGGGHEQFF	TGTGCCAGCAGCTCCGGACTAGCGGGAGGGGGCCATGAGCAGTTCTTC
TRBV20-1	TRBJ1-2	NA	NA	CSARAGDWGAQSYGYTF	TGCAGTGCTAGGGCGGGAGATTGGGGGGCGCAAAGCTATGGCTACACCTTC
TRBV20-1	TRBJ2-3	NA	NA	CSARGETSTDTQYF	TGCAGTGCTAGGGGGGAGACTAGCACAGATACGCAGTATTTT
TRBV7-2	TRBJ2-7	TRBD2	few	CASSSASGGADEQYF	TGTGCCAGCAGCTCTGCTAGCGGGGGGGCGGACGAGCAGTACTTC
TRBV25-1	TRBJ2-7	TRBD1	NA	CASSEAQGSTYEQYF	TGTGCCAGCAGTGAGGCACAGGGGTCTACCTACGAGCAGTACTTC
TRBV7-9	TRBJ2-2	NA	NA	CASSGAPNTGELFF	TGTGCCAGCAGCGGAGCCCCAAACACCGGGGAGCTGTTTTTT
TRBV7-2	TRBJ2-7	NA	few	CASSPDREASYEQYF	TGTGCCAGCAGCCCCGACCGCGAAGCCTCCTACGAGCAGTACTTC
TRBV6-1	TRBJ2-1	NA	NA	CASVKGYNEQFF	TGTGCCAGCGTCAAAGGTTACAATGAGCAGTTCTTC
TRBV12-5	TRBJ1-2	NA	NA	CASGLGLGLNYGYTF	TGTGCTAGTGGTTTGGGTTTGGGTCTAAACTATGGCTACACCTTC
TRBV12-3/TRBV12-4	TRBJ1-4	NA	few	CASSPQGRIEKLFF	TGTGCCAGCAGTCCCCAGGGGCGTATTGAAAAACTGTTTTTT
TRBV14	TRBJ2-7	NA	few	CASSQAGGTSYEQYF	TGTGCCAGCAGCCAAGCCGGCGGGACGTCCTACGAGCAGTACTTC
TRBV7-2	TRBJ2-2	NA	NA	CASSLGALKGDVTGELFF	TGTGCCAGCAGCCTGGGGGCGCTAAAAGGTGATGTCACCGGGGAGCTGTTTTTT
TRBV28	TRBJ2-3	NA	few	CASSQRQPTDTQYF	TGTGCCAGCAGCCAAAGACAGCCCACAGATACGCAGTATTTT
TRBV7-8	TRBJ1-4	NA	NA	CASSPRGEEKLFF	TGTGCCAGCAGCCCCCGGGGAGAAGAAAAACTGTTTTTT
TRBV4-1	TRBJ1-2	NA	NA	CASSPLARVGGYTF	TGCGCCAGCAGCCCCCTCGCCAGGGTAGGTGGCTACACCTTC
TRBV12-5	TRBJ1-1	TRBD1	NA	CASGPGTGGSSEAFF	TGTGCTAGTGGTCCCGGGACAGGGGGCTCCTCCGAAGCTTTCTTT
TRBV6-6	TRBJ2-1	NA	NA	CASSLQYRDSTYNEQFF	TGTGCCAGCAGCCTCCAGTACCGGGATTCCACCTACAATGAGCAGTTCTTC
TRBV15	TRBJ2-2	NA	NA	CATSRVDGELFF	TGTGCCACCAGCAGAGTGGACGGGGAGCTGTTTTTT
TRBV6-1	TRBJ2-2	NA	NA	CASSVEGGWGTGELFF	TGTGCCAGCAGTGTCGAAGGGGGTTGGGGAACCGGGGAGCTGTTTTTT
TRBV7-9	TRBJ1-3	NA	NA	CASTPLPGNTIYF	TGTGCCAGCACCCCCCTCCCCGGAAACACCATATATTTT
TRBV19	TRBJ2-3	NA	few	CASTPHLGRDTQYF	TGTGCCAGTACACCCCACTTGGGCCGGGATACGCAGTATTTT
TRBV27	TRBJ2-3	TRBD2	NA	CASSLGTSPLDTQYF	TGTGCCAGCAGTTTGGGGACTAGTCCCCTTGATACGCAGTATTTT
TRBV6-2/TRBV6-3	TRBJ2-3	TRBD1	NA	CASSYPFRDRDTDTQYF	TGTGCCAGCAGTTACCCGTTCCGGGACAGGGACACAGATACGCAGTATTTT
TRBV7-9	TRBJ2-7	NA	few	CASSLAFLGPIPYEQYF	TGTGCCAGCAGCTTAGCGTTCTTGGGGCCCATCCCCTACGAGCAGTACTTC